Presented here are 11 T cell receptor beta chains from one specimen sequenced in a study of CD8+CD57+ T cells in acquired aplastic anemia. Genomic DNA templated the TCR beta VDJ and CDR3 profiling. A single record per CDR3 protein comes from TCRdb applying MiXCR to the reads. The sample lists about 130,000 distinct CDR3 sequences, around 50% occurring once. The sample comprised sorted CD4+, CD8+, or CD8+CD57+ T cells (not recorded which) from PBMCs. These receptors were obtained from a human donor in good health, serving as a control.

On this clonotype: Without the conserved terminal phenylalanine or tryptophan, this CDR3 likely stems from a read error. No DNA is shown, since the ends of the CDR3 on it are uncertain; the CDR3 is the one TCRdb lists. The genes are TRBV10-1 and TRBJ2-7; TRBD1 was called by the table and not checked on the DNA. Germline V lookup: CDR1 WNHNN, CDR2 SYGVQD (reference sequence). The CDR3 is made up of 9 amino acids, end residues included. The CDR3 region is CASSESYPS.

This clonotype was seen just once. The V gene is TRBV12-3 or TRBV12-4, the J gene TRBJ2-1; possible D gene TRBD1, 5 bases. The CDR3 extends over 15 amino acids. The V and J ends lost 8 bases and 1 base respectively, with 15 bases between them. CDR3 residues: CASAPWPGSYNEQFF. DNA of the CDR3: TGTGCCAGCGCGCCGTGGCCAGGGTCCTACAATGAGCAGTTCTTC.

The chain employs TRBV28 and TRBJ1-6; weak D call: TRBD1 (5 bases). Per germline, CDR1 MDHEN and CDR2 SYDVKM. This CDR3 comprises 13 residues. V was cut by 11 bases and J by 10 bases, with 18 bases left in between. The CDR3 region is CAAKGPGGSPLHF. The CDR3 DNA reads TGTGCCGCTAAAGGACCCGGGGGATCACCCCTCCACTTT.

To note about this clonotype: One junction end disagrees with the germline gene, perhaps due to a read error. The chain links TRBV24-1 to TRBJ2-3; 7 nucleotides align to TRBD1. Germline V gene data show CDR1 as KGHDR and CDR2 as SFDVKD. CDR3 length: 13 residues. The CDR3 spells CATRGQSTDTQYF. CDR3 sequence (DNA): TGTGCCACCAGGGGACAGAGCACAGATACACAGTATTTT.

Comment on this clonotype: At one of its ends the junction is not consistent with the germline gene, which may arise from a read error. The chain combines TRBV10-3 with TRBJ2-6, with a possible D match to TRBD2 (6 bases). This CDR3 spans 15 amino acids. Germline V gene lookup returns CDR1 ENHRY and CDR2 SYGVKD. The CDR3 coding sequence is TGTGCCAGCAGTGACTCGGGGGCTGGGGCCAACGTCCTGACTTTC. Amino acid sequence: CASSDSGAGANVLTF.

A note on this clonotype: The final CDR3 position lacks the conserved phenylalanine or tryptophan, pointing to a likely read error. This rearrangement joins TRBV9 to TRBJ2-5; D is possibly TRBD1 (5 bases). The CDR3 totals 14 residues. Per the germline V gene, CDR1 is SGDLS and CDR2 is YYNGEE. The chain's CDR3 is CANSVGRQRETQYS. The CDR3 bases are TGTGCCAACAGCGTAGGCAGACAGAGGGAGACCCAGTACTCC.

This sequence joins TRBV20-1 and TRBJ2-7; D may be TRBD2 (5 bases). Germline assignment: CDR1 DFQATT and CDR2 SNEGSKA (reference sequence). V lost 0 bases, J lost 5 bases, and 5 bases lay in between. CDR3 length: 11 amino acids. The DNA for the CDR3 is TGCAGTGCTAGAGACGGGGACGAGCAGTACTTC. This sequence encodes CSARDGDEQYF.

The V call is TRBV10-3, the J call TRBJ1-5, with a possible D match to TRBD1 (5 bases). CDR3 size: 14 residues. V was shortened by 2 bases and J by 5 bases, with 10 bases between the two germline ends. Germline CDR1 and CDR2: ENHRY and SYGVKD. CDR3 loop: CAISEEGRDQPQHF. The CDR3 nucleotides read TGTGCCATCAGTGAGGAGGGGAGAGATCAGCCCCAGCATTTT.

This clonotype was seen ten or more times. This sequence joins TRBV19 and TRBJ2-7; TRBD2 matches at 10 bases. Germline assignment: CDR1 LNHDA and CDR2 SQIVND (reference sequence). The CDR3 covers 17 residues. Germline trimming cut 3 bases from V and 0 bases from J; bases unmatched to any gene: 8. CDR3 bases: TGTGCCAGTAGTATTGAGACTAGCGGGTCAATCTCCTACGAGCAGTACTTC. Translation gives CASSIETSGSISYEQYF.

Written as DNA, the CDR3 is TGTGCCAGCAGCCCCCTAGCGGTAGCGGGGGGAGAGCAGTTCTTC. Its translation is CASSPLAVAGGEQFF. V usage is TRBV14 and J usage is TRBJ2-1, with 10 bases matching TRBD2. Germline-derived CDR1 and CDR2 are SGHDN and FVKESK. After removal of 4 bases from V and 10 bases from J, the junction contained 10 bases not matched to a gene. The CDR3 length is 15 residues. Looking up the rest from reference TRBV14 and TRBJ2-1 gives the full variable domain: EAGVTQFPSHSVIEKGQTVTLRCDPISGHDNLYWYRRVMGKEIKFLLHFVKESKQDESGMPNNRFLAERTGGTYSTLKVQPAELEDSGVYFCASSPLAVAGGEQFFGPGTRLTVL.

This clonotype was detected ten times or more. The chain combines TRBV3-1 with TRBJ2-3; 7 bases map to TRBD1. Germline V gene lookup returns CDR1 LGHDT and CDR2 YNNKEL (reference sequence). Trimming removed 3 bases from V and 2 bases from J; junction bases left unmatched: 11. The length of the CDR3 is 17 residues. The CDR3 DNA reads as TGTGCCAGCAGCCATGCCGCGGACAGGTACTACACAGATACGCAGTATTTT. Translating it yields CASSHAADRYYTDTQYF.